This T cell receptor (beta chain) appears in the sequencing data of a study of OX40 agonist ivuxolimab in advanced cancers. Study-wide background: At under 85% male, the cohort had a mean age of 60 years, ranging from roughly 20 to 80.

Findings and limits, study-wide: Fewer expanded clones were found on average in CD4+ than in CD8+ T cells. At 0.1 to 3.0 mg/kg and by week 6, clonal expansion occurred in CD4+ and CD8+ blood T cells.

The sampling schedule covered blood at baseline, cycle 4 day 1, and cycle 7 day 1. Comment on this clone: What it binds is not known.

Germline V CDR1 and CDR2: SGHDN, FVKESK. Trimming pared 0 bases from V and 6 bases from J, leaving 13 bases between. CDR3 length: 15 amino acids. Using immunoSEQ multiplex PCR, the repertoire was profiled, and TCRdb retains in-frame clones only, with some absent. The profile shows about 98,000 clones, around nine tenths of them singletons. The clonotype was recovered from an adult with an advanced solid tumor such as melanoma, head and neck, liver or kidney cancer. Sequenced material: CD4+ or CD8+ T cells sorted from blood, taken in a trial of the OX40 agonist ivuxolimab. The rearrangement links TRBV14 to TRBJ2-3; D not resolved. In DNA form, the CDR3 reads TGTGCCAGCAGCCAAGATCGCAACCTTAGGGATACGCAGTATTTT. As protein: CASSQDRNLRDTQYF.